Listed here is a single T cell receptor beta chain. The CDR3 has 18 amino acids. V shed 0 bases and J 2 bases; nucleotides not matched to a gene: 9. Germline V gene sequence: CDR1 SGHVS, CDR2 FQNEAQ. Each cDNA held unique molecular identifiers, and template switching gave it a universal primer site. TCRdb called the 5' RACE reads again in MiXCR, with one record for every CDR3 protein. The sample gives 700,000 or so distinct CDR3 sequences, less than 10% of which show up once; approximately 0.89% is in the top ten. The record originates from a study of identical twins. These data also formed part of another study, on yellow fever vaccine responses in identical twins.

V usage is TRBV7-8 and J usage is TRBJ2-7, with 11 nucleotides matching TRBD2. The sample comprised PBMCs. The sequence derives from a woman between 18 and 29 years old in good health. The CDR3 loop is CASSLAALPGLAAYEQYF. CDR3 bases: TGTGCCAGCAGCTTAGCGGCTCTACCGGGACTAGCGGCCTACGAGCAGTACTTC.